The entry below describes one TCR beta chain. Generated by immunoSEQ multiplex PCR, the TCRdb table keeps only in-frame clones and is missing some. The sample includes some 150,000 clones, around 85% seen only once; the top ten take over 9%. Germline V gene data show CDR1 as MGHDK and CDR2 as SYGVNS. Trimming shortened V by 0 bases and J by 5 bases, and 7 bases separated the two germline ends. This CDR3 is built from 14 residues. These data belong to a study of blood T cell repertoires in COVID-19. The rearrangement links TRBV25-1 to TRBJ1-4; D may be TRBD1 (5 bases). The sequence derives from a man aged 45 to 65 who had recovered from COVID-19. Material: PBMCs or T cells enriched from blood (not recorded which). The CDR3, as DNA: TGTGCCAGCAGTGAATACAGGGTAAATGAAAAACTGTTTTTT. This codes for CASSEYRVNEKLFF.